The 4 T cell receptor beta chains in this list originate from one sample, sequenced in a study of blood T cell repertoires in COVID-19. Here immunoSEQ multiplex PCR was the method, and the copy in TCRdb shows in-frame clones only, minus some. The sample lists approximately 490,000 clones; approximately 86% were seen once. Sequencing used PBMCs or T cells enriched from blood (not recorded which). The receptors here all came from a woman aged 55-69 years who had recovered from COVID-19.

This chain uses TRBV12-5 with TRBJ2-4; a possible D gene is TRBD2 (5 bases). Per germline, CDR1 LGHNT and CDR2 FRNRAP. The CDR3 contains 16 residues. Trimming took off 7 bases at V and 0 bases at J, with 16 bases between the two ends. This chain's CDR3 is CASALTTTLAKNIQYF. The DNA for the CDR3 is TGTGCTAGTGCCTTGACTACGACCTTAGCCAAAAACATTCAGTACTTC. The full variable domain, rest sourced from reference TRBV12-5 and TRBJ2-4, is DARVTQTPRHKVTEMGQEVTMRCQPILGHNTVFWYRQTMMQGLELLAYFRNRAPLDDSGMPKDRFSAEMPDATLATLKIQPSEPRDSAVYFCASALTTTLAKNIQYFGAGTRLSVL.

This sequence joins TRBV11-2 and TRBJ2-1, with 9 bases lining up with TRBD2. V was clipped by 1 base and J by 12 bases; unmatched bases: 7. Germline V CDR1 and CDR2: SGHAT, FQNNGV. This CDR3 region has 14 residues. CDR3 sequence: CASSLAAVAGVQFF. CDR3 DNA: TGTGCCAGCAGCTTAGCTGCTGTAGCGGGGGTGCAGTTCTTC.

The chain carries TRBV19 and TRBJ2-2, with D perhaps TRBD1 (7 bases). Trimming took off 7 bases at V and 5 bases at J, with 23 bases between the two ends. CDR1 is LNHDA, CDR2 SQIVND, per germline (reference sequence). This CDR3 is 17 amino acids long. CDR3 nucleotide sequence: TGTGCCAGTAACGACCAACAGGGGAGGAGGGGGACCGGGGAGCTGTTTTTT. Protein product: CASNDQQGRRGTGELFF.

The chain is built from TRBV3-1 (or the pseudogene TRBV3-2) and TRBJ2-1; tentatively, D is TRBD1 (5 bases). V lost 3 bases to trimming and J lost 9 bases, with 9 bases between them. The CDR3 runs 12 residues. Per germline, CDR1 LGHDT and CDR2 YNNKEL (reference sequence). The CDR3 spells CASSQGRSEQFF. CDR3 sequence (DNA): TGTGCCAGCAGCCAGGGGCGGAGTGAGCAGTTCTTC.